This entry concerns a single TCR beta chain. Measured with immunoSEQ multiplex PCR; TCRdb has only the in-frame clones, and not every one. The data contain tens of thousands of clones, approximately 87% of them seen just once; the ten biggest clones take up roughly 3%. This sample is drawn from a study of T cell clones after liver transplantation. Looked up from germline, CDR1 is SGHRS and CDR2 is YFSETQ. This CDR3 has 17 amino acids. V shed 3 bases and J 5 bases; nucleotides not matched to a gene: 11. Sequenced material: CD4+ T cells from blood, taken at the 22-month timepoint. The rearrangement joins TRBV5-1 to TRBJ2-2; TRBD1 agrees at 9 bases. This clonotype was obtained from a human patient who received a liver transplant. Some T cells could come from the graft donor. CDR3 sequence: CASSSQPGQGGTGELFF. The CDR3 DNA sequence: TGCGCCAGCAGCTCGCAACCGGGACAGGGCGGGACCGGGGAGCTGTTTTTT. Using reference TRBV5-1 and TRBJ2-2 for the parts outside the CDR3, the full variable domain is KAGVTQTPRYLIKTRGQQVTLSCSPISGHRSVSWYQQTPGQGLQFLFEYFSETQRNKGNFPGRFSGRQFSNSRSEMNVSTLELGDSALYLCASSSQPGQGGTGELFFGEGSRLTVL.